These 13 T cell receptor beta chains originate from one sample sequenced in a study of cytomegalovirus exposure and HLA in healthy donors. PCR primers comprised 60 Vbeta and 13 Jbeta primers. Generated by immunoSEQ multiplex PCR, the TCRdb table keeps only in-frame clones and is missing some. The sample contains over 65,000 clones, around 67% of which appear only once. The source material was PBMCs. The receptors derive from a woman between 50 and 59 years old in good health and CMV-seropositive.

This clone showed up just once. The chain employs TRBV28 and TRBJ1-6; D gene uncertain. There are 15 residues in the CDR3. V dropped 3 bases and J dropped 2 bases, with 8 bases sitting between them. Germline V lookup: CDR1 MDHEN, CDR2 SYDVKM. The CDR3 DNA sequence: TGTGCCAGCAGTTTCTCGGTGACCTATAATTCACCCCTCCACTTT. Amino acid sequence: CASSFSVTYNSPLHF.

The chain uses TRBV10-3 and TRBJ2-2, with 7 bases lining up with TRBD1. Trimming at V came to 4 bases and at J to 1 base, leaving 3 bases not matched to a gene. This CDR3 is 15 amino acids long. Germline assignment: CDR1 ENHRY and CDR2 SYGVKD. DNA for the CDR3: TGTGCCATCAGTGGATGGACAGGGAACACCGGGGAGCTGTTTTTT. Its protein is CAISGWTGNTGELFF.

The chain links TRBV11-3 to TRBJ2-5; no reliable D call. Germline V gives CDR1 SGHNT, CDR2 YENEEA. This CDR3 is 13 amino acids long. V lost 2 bases and J 2 bases, leaving 6 bases between the germline ends. CDR3 loop: CASSLQLQETQYF. The CDR3 coding sequence is TGTGCCAGCAGCTTACAACTTCAAGAGACCCAGTACTTC.

This rearrangement joins TRBV15 to TRBJ2-7, with D possibly matching TRBD2 (5 bases). The CDR3 sequence is 14 residues long. V was clipped by 0 bases and J by 2 bases, with 8 bases between them. Germline values: CDR1 LNHNV, CDR2 YYDKDF (reference sequence). The CDR3 loop is CATSRDEGTYEQYF. The CDR3 DNA reads as TGTGCCACCAGCAGAGATGAGGGCACCTACGAGCAGTACTTC.

The chain is built from TRBV5-1 and TRBJ1-2; no definite D call. V gave up 0 bases and J gave up 4 bases, with 7 bases separating them. This CDR3 has 13 amino acids. Germline-derived CDR1 and CDR2 are SGHRS and YFSETQ. DNA of the CDR3: TGCGCCAGCAGCTTGGCCGAGAGCTATGGCTACACCTTC. Amino acids: CASSLAESYGYTF.

The sample holds one count of this clone. The V call is TRBV15, the J call TRBJ2-1; TRBD2 matches 12 bases. Looked up from germline, CDR1 is LNHNV and CDR2 is YYDKDF (reference sequence). V shed 1 base and J 4 bases; nucleotides not matched to a gene: 8. This CDR3 has 18 amino acids. CDR3 residues: CATSRVLTSGGQYNEQFF. The CDR3 bases are TGTGCCACCAGCAGAGTTTTGACTAGCGGGGGCCAATACAATGAGCAGTTCTTC.

This clone turned up a few times. The V and J genes are TRBV19 and TRBJ1-5; D is perhaps TRBD1 (5 bases). The CDR3 sequence is 14 residues long. Germline-derived CDR1 and CDR2 are LNHDA and SQIVND (reference sequence). The V end lost 6 bases, the J end lost 3 bases, and 12 bases lay between the germline ends. The DNA for the CDR3 is TGTGCCAGTAGAGAAAGGGGAAACAATCAGCCCCAGCATTTT. Translated: CASRERGNNQPQHF. Drawing the rest from reference TRBV19 and TRBJ1-5, the complete variable domain is DGGITQSPKYLFRKEGQNVTLSCEQNLNHDAMYWYRQDPGQGLRLIYYSQIVNDFQKGDIAEGYSVSREKKESFPLTVTSAQKNPTAFYLCASRERGNNQPQHFGDGTRLSIL.

The J gene is TRBJ2-5, the V gene TRBV9; a weak D match, TRBD2 (7 bases). Germline V lookup: CDR1 SGDLS, CDR2 YYNGEE. The CDR3 has 15 residues. V was clipped by 0 bases and J by 4 bases, with 13 bases between them. The CDR3 region is CASSVGGGQSETQYF. DNA for the CDR3: TGTGCCAGCAGCGTAGGGGGGGGGCAGTCAGAGACCCAGTACTTC.

The rearrangement uses TRBV5-4 and TRBJ1-1, with D maybe TRBD1 (5 bases). The CDR3 contains 18 residues. From germline, CDR1 is SGHNT and CDR2 YYREEE (reference sequence). V lost 2 bases and J 0 bases, leaving 20 bases between the germline ends. In DNA form, the CDR3 reads TGTGCCAGCAGCTTACCGGCCGCTATCAGGGAATTGAACACTGAAGCTTTCTTT. Translated: CASSLPAAIRELNTEAFF.

Here the CDR3 reads CASSWGSLHNEQFF. CDR3 bases: TGTGCCAGCAGTTGGGGCTCCCTCCACAATGAGCAGTTCTTC. J is TRBJ2-1 and V is TRBV27; D is possibly TRBD1 (5 bases). Per germline, CDR1 MNHEY and CDR2 SMNVEV (reference sequence). The CDR3 runs to 14 residues. V lost 4 bases, J lost 5 bases, and 12 bases lay in between.

On this clone: At one end the junction does not follow the germline gene, possibly because of a read error. The rearrangement uses TRBV7-9 and TRBJ2-5, with 14 bases that match TRBD2. This CDR3 contains 17 residues. Germline values: CDR1 SEHNR, CDR2 FQNEAQ (reference sequence). The CDR3 region has the DNA TGTTCCAGCAGCTTCGGGACTAGCGGGGGACCAGGAGAGACCCAGTACTTC. Translated: CSSSFGTSGGPGETQYF. The variable domain in full, completed from reference TRBV7-9 and TRBJ2-5, reads DTGVSQNPRHKITKRGQNVTFRCDPISEHNRLYWYRQTLGQGPEFLTYFQNEAQLEKSRLLSDRFSAERPKGSFSTLEIQRTEQGDSAMYLCSSSFGTSGGPGETQYFGPGTRLLVL.

This clone was counted a few times. The V call is TRBV2, the J call TRBJ1-6; unclear D gene. This CDR3 contains 12 residues. The V end lost 6 bases, the J end lost 6 bases, and 6 bases lay between the germline ends. Germline lookup yields CDR1 SNHLY and CDR2 FYNNEI. This chain's CDR3 is CASSNSNSPLHF. CDR3 nucleotide sequence: TGTGCCAGCAGCAACAGTAATTCACCCCTCCACTTT.

The rearrangement uses TRBV20-1 and TRBJ2-1; TRBD1 is a possible D gene (6 bases). CDR1 DFQATT and CDR2 SNEGSKA come from the germline V gene (reference sequence). CDR3 length: 11 amino acids. V was clipped by 6 bases and J by 10 bases, with 13 bases between them. CDR3 sequence (DNA): TGCAGTGCGGTACCAGGGGACGAGCAGTTCTTC. It encodes CSAVPGDEQFF.